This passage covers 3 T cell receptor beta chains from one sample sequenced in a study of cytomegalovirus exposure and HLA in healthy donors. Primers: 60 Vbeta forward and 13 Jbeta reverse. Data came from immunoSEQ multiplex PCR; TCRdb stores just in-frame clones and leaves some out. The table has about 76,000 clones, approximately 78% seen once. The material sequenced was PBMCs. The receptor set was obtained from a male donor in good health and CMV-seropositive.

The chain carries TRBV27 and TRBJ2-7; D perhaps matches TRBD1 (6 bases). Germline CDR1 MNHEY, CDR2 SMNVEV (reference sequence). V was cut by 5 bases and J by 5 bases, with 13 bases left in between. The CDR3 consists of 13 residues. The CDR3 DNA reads TGTGCCAGCAGTCACAGGGAAGGGGACGAGCAGTACTTC. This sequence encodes CASSHREGDEQYF.

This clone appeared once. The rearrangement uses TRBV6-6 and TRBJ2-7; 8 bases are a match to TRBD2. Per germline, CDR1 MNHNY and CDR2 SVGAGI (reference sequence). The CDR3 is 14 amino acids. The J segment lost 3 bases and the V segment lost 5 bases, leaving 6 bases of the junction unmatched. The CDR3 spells CASSTRTSSYEQYF. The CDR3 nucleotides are TGTGCCAGCAGTACAAGGACTAGCAGCTACGAGCAGTACTTC.

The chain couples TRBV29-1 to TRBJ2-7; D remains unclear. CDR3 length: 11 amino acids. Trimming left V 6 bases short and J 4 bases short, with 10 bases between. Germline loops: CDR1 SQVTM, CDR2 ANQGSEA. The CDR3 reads CSVTTYYEQYF. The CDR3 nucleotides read TGCAGCGTCACCACCTATTACGAGCAGTACTTC.